The TCR beta chain under discussion was sequenced for a study of blood T cell repertoires in COVID-19. Participants reported their clinical history, and cohort assignment relied on those reports. Under the authors' procedure: Reference gene primer amplification yielded estimated nucleated cell counts. Method: immunoSEQ multiplex PCR; TCRdb's copy keeps in-frame clones and lacks some. D and trimming were read from the DNA, whereas the V and J calls and clone size are those reported in that table. The sample holds 250,000 to 300,000 clones, around 84% seen once. This CDR3 contains 14 residues. Per germline, CDR1 SQVTM and CDR2 ANQGSEA. V gave up 6 bases and J gave up 6 bases, with 18 bases separating them.

The chain employs TRBV29-1 and TRBJ1-3; D perhaps matches TRBD1 (6 bases). This TCR derives from a man aged 25 to 45 with acute COVID-19. The sample taken for sequencing was PBMCs or T cells enriched from blood (not recorded which). The CDR3 DNA follows: TGCAGCGTAGAGAAGGACAGCCATGTAAACACCATATATTTT. Its protein is CSVEKDSHVNTIYF.